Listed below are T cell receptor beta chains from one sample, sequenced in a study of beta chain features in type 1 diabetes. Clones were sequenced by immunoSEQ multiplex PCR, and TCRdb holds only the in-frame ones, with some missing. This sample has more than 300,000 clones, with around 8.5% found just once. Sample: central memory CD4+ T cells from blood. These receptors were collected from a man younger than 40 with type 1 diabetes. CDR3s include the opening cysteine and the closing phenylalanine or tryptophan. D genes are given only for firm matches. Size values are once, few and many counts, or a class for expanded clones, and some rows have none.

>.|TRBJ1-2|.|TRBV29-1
CSVEFEGLLYGYTF
TGCAGCGTTGAATTTGAAGGGCTCCTCTATGGCTACACCTTC
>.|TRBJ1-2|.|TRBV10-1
CASSATAAYGYTF
TGCGCCAGCAGCGCGACAGCCGCCTATGGCTACACCTTC
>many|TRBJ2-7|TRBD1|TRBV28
CASSFYRGYEQYF
TGTGCCAGCAGTTTTTACAGGGGCTACGAGCAGTACTTC
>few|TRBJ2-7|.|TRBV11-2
CASSFTLGTEQYF
TGTGCCAGCAGTTTTACCCTAGGAACGGAGCAGTACTTC
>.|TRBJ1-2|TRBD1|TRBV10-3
CAISDEGAYGYTF
TGTGCCATCAGTGACGAGGGGGCTTACGGCTACACCTTC
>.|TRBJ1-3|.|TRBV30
CAWSDSVSGNTIYF
TGTGCCTGGAGTGACAGCGTTTCTGGAAACACCATATATTTT
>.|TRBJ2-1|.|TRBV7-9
CASSPPQGLVKNEQFF
TGTGCCAGCAGCCCTCCCCAGGGGCTAGTAAAGAATGAGCAGTTCTTC
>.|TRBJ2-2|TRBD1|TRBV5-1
CASSQQGAGELFF
TGCGCCAGCAGCCAACAGGGGGCTGGGGAGCTGTTTTTT
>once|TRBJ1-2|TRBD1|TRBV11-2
CASSFGTGSLYGYTF
TGTGCCAGCAGCTTTGGGACAGGTTCCCTTTATGGCTACACCTTC
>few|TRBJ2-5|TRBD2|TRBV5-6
CASSLGLAGTRIQYF
TGTGCCAGCAGCTTGGGCCTAGCGGGGACCAGAATCCAGTACTTC
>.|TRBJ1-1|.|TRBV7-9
CASSLSTLTEAFF
TGTGCCAGCAGCTTAAGTACCCTCACTGAAGCTTTCTTT
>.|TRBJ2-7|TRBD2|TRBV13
CASSLVSGLAGGRSYEQYF
TGTGCCAGCAGCTTAGTGTCTGGGCTAGCGGGGGGCCGCTCCTACGAGCAGTACTTC
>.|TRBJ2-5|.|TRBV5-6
CASRERGGGETQYF
TGTGCCAGCAGGGAAAGAGGGGGGGGCGAGACCCAGTACTTC
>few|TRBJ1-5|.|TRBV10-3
CAIQDTLGSNQPQHF
TGTGCCATCCAGGACACTCTGGGCAGCAATCAGCCCCAGCATTTT
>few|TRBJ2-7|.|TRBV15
CATSRGSGGTYEQYF
TGTGCCACCAGCAGAGGAAGTGGGGGGACCTACGAGCAGTACTTC